This T cell receptor (beta chain) was sequenced in a study of T cell responses to AZD1222 COVID-19 vaccine. This clone came up a few times. In germline, CDR1 is SGHTA, CDR2 FQGNSA. The CDR3 totals 15 residues. V gave up 1 base and J gave up 5 bases; unmatched junction bases: 6. The method was immunoSEQ multiplex PCR; TCRdb's version includes in-frame clones alone and lacks a portion of them. This table holds some 140,000 clones, roughly 85% found once. Specimen: peripheral blood, collected 28 days after the second dose of the MenACWY control vaccine. This clonotype was obtained from an adult who received the MenACWY meningococcal vaccine as a control. V gene TRBV7-2 combines with J gene TRBJ1-2; 8 bases fit TRBD1. The CDR3 region is CASSLDQGAAYGYTF. DNA of the CDR3: TGTGCCAGCAGCTTAGATCAGGGGGCCGCGTATGGCTACACCTTC.